This T cell receptor beta chain derives from a study of CD4 and CD8 cells across lung adenocarcinoma regions. The CDR3 totals 14 residues. Per the germline V gene, CDR1 is SGHAT and CDR2 is FQNNGV. V lost 1 base, J lost 8 bases, and 12 bases lay in between. This clonotype was detected ten times or more. TCRdb re-derived calls from the PCR reads in MiXCR, one entry per CDR3 protein. The sample holds about 23,000 distinct CDR3 sequences, 40% to 65% seen once. The sequencing sample was made of CD4+ T cells from the center of a lung tumor. The receptor's source is a male donor with lung adenocarcinoma. The CD4 and CD8 labels of this study may be unreliable. This chain joins TRBV11-2 and TRBJ2-1, with no clear D. This CDR3 reads CASSLVRLTDEQFF. The CDR3, as DNA: TGTGCCAGCAGCTTAGTGAGGCTGACCGATGAGCAGTTCTTC.